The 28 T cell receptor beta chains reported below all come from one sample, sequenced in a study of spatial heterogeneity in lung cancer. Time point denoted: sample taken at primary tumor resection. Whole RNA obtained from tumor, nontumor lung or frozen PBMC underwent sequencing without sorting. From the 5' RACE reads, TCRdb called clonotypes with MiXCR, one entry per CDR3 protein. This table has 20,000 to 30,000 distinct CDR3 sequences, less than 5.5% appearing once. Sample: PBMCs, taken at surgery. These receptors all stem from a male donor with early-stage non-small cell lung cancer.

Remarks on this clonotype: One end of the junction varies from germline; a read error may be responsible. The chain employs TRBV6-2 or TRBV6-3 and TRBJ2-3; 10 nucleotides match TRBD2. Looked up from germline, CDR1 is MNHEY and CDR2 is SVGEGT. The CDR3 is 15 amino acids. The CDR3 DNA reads TGTGCCGGCAGAAGCGGGGGGGCCGGAGGAGATACGCAGTGTTTT. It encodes CAGRSGGAGGDTQCF.

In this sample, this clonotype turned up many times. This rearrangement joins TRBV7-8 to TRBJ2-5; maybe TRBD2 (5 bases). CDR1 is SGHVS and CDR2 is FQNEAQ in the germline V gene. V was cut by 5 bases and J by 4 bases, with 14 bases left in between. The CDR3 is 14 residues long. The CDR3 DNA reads TGTGCCAGCAGCCCCCAACTAGGTGGAGAGACCCAGTACTTC. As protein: CASSPQLGGETQYF. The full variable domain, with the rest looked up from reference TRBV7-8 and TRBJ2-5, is GAGVSQSPRYKVAKRGQDVALRCDPISGHVSLFWYQQALGQGPEFLTYFQNEAQLDKSGLPSDRFFAERPEGSVSTLKIQRTQQEDSAVYLCASSPQLGGETQYFGPGTRLLVL.

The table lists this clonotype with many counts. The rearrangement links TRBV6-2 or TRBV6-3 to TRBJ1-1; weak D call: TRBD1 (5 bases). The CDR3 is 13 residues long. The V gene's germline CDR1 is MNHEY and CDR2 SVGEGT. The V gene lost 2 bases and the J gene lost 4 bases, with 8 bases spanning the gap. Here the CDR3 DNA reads TGTGCCAGCAGTTACCAGGGCGGCACTGAAGCTTTCTTT. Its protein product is CASSYQGGTEAFF.

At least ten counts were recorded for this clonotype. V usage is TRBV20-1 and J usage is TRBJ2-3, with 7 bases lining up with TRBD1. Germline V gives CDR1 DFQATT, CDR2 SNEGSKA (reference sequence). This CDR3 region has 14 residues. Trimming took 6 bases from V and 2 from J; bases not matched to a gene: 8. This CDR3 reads CSALGRGPTDTQYF. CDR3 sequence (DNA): TGCAGTGCCCTAGGAAGGGGGCCCACAGATACGCAGTATTTT.

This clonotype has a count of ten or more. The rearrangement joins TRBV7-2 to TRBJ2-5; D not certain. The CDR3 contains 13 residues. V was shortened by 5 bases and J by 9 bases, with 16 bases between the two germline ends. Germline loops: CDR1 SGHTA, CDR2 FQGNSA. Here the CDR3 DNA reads TGTGCCAGCAGCAGAGCAGACCCGGTGTCCCAGTACTTC. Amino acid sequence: CASSRADPVSQYF.

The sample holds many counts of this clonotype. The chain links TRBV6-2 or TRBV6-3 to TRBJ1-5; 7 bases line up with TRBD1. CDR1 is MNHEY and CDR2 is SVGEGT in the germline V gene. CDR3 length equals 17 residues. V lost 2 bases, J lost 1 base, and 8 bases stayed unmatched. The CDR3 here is CASSYTTGNPSNQPQHF. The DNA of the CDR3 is TGTGCCAGCAGTTACACGACAGGGAACCCGAGCAATCAGCCCCAGCATTTT.

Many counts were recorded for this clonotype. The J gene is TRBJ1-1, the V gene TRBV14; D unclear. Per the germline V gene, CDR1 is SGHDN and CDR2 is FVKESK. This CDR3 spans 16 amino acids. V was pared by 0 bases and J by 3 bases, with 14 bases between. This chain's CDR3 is CASSQDMALRDTEAFF. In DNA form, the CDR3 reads TGTGCCAGCAGCCAAGATATGGCCCTGAGGGACACTGAAGCTTTCTTT.

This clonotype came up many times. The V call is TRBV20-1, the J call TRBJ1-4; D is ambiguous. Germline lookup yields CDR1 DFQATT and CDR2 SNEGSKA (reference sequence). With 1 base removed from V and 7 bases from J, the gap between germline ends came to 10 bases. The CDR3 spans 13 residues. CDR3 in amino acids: CSARVSGSEKLFF. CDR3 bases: TGCAGTGCTAGAGTATCCGGTAGTGAAAAACTGTTTTTT.

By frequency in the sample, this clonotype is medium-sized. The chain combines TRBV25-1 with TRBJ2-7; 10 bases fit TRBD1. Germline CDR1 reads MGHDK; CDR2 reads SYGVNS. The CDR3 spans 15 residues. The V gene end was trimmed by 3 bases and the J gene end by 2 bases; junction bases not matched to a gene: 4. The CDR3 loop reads CASSESGTGAYEQYF. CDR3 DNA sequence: TGTGCCAGCAGTGAGAGCGGGACAGGGGCCTACGAGCAGTACTTC.

The CDR3 DNA follows: TGTGCCAGCAGCCTAATAGCGGGGCCCCCCTACAATGAGCAGTTCTTC. The encoded protein is CASSLIAGPPYNEQFF. The J gene is TRBJ2-1, the V gene TRBV7-2, with TRBD2 identical over 8 bases. The V gene end was trimmed by 5 bases and the J gene end by 2 bases; junction bases not matched to a gene: 8. CDR3 length equals 16 residues. Germline V CDR1 and CDR2: SGHTA, FQGNSA.

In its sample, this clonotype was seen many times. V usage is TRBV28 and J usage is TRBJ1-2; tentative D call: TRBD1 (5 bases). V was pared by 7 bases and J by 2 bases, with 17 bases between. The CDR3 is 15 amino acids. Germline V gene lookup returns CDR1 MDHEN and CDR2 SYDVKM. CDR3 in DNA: TGTGCCAGCACCAAACCGGAGGGGCGGAACTATGGCTACACCTTC. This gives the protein CASTKPEGRNYGYTF.

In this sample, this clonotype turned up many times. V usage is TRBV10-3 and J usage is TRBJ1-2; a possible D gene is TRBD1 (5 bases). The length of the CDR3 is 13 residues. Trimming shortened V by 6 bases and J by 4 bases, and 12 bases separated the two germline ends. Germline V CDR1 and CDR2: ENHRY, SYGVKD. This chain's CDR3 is CAIRGEGPYGYTF. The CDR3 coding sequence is TGTGCCATCAGAGGGGAGGGGCCCTATGGCTACACCTTC.

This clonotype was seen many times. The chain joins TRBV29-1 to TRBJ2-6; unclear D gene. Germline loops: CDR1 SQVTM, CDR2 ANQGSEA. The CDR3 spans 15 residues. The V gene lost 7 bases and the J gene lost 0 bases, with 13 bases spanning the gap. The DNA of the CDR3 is TGCAGCGCACAGACTGATAGCTCTGGGGCCAACGTCCTGACTTTC. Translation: CSAQTDSSGANVLTF.

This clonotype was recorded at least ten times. CDR3 sequence reads: CASSLLAGRTGELFF. The CDR3, as DNA: TGTGCCAGCAGTTTACTAGCGGGGCGAACCGGGGAGCTGTTTTTT. The chain links TRBV28 to TRBJ2-2; 9 bases are shared with TRBD2. The CDR3 extends over 15 amino acids. Trimming took 2 bases from V and 5 from J; bases not matched to a gene: 3. The germline V gene has CDR1 MDHEN and CDR2 SYDVKM.

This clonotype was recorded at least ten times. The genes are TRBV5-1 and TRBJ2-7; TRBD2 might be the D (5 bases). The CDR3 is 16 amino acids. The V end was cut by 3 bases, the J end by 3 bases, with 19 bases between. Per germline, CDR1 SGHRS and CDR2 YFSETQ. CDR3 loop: CASSSEFGISNYEQYF. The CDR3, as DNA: TGCGCCAGCAGCTCCGAGTTCGGGATTAGTAACTACGAGCAGTACTTC.

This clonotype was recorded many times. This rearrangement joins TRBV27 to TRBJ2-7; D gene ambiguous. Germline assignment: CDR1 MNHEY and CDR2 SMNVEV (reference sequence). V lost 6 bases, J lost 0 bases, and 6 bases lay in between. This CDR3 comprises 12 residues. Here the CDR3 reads CASSRVSYEQYF. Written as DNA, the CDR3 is TGTGCCAGCAGCCGCGTCTCCTACGAGCAGTACTTC.

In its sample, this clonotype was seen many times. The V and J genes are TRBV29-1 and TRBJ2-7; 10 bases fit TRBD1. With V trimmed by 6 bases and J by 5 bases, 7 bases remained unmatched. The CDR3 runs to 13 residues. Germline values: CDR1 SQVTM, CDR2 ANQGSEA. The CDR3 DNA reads TGCAGCGTGGGGGACAGGGGTTTGGACGAGCAGTACTTC. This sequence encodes CSVGDRGLDEQYF.

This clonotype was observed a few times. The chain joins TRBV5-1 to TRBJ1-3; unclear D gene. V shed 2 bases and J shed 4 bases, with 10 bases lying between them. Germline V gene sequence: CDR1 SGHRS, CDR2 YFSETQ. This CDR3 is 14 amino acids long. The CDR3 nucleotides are TGCGCCAGCAGCTTAGGCAGTTCCGGAAACACCATATATTTT. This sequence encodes CASSLGSSGNTIYF.

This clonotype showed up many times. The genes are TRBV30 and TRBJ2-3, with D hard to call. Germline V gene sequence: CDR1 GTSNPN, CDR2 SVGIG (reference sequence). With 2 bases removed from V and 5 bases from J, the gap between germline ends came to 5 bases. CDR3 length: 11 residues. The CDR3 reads CAWSRQDTQYF. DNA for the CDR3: TGTGCCTGGAGTCGGCAAGATACGCAGTATTTT.

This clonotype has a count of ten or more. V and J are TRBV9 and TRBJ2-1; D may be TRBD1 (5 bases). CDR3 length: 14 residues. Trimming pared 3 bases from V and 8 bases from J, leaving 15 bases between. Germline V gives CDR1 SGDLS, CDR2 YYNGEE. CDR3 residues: CASSAAGLVHEQFF. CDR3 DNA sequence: TGTGCCAGCAGCGCGGCAGGGCTTGTCCATGAGCAGTTCTTC.

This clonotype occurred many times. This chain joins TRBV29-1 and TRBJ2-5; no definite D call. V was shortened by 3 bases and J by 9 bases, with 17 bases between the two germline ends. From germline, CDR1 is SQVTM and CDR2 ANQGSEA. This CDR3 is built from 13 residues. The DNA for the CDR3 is TGCAGCGTTGAGGGGTGGCCCATAGTGGCCCAGTACTTC. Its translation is CSVEGWPIVAQYF. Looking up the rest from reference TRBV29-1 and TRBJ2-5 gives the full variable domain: SAVISQKPSRDICQRGTSLTIQCQVDSQVTMMFWYRQQPGQSLTLIATANQGSEATYESGFVIDKFPISRPNLTFSTLTVSNMSPEDSSIYLCSVEGWPIVAQYFGPGTRLLVL.

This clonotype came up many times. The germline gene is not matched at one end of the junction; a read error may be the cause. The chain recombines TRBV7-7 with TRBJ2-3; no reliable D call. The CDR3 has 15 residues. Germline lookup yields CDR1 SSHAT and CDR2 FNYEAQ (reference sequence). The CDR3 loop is CASSLSTTPADTQYF. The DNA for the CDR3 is TGTGCTAGCAGCTTATCTACTACCCCCGCAGATACGCAGTATTTT.

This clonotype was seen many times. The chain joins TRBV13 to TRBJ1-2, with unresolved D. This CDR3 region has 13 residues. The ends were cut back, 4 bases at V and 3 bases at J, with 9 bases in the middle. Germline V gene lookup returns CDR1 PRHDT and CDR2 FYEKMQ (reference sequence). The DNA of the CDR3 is TGTGCCAGCAGCTCCTACCCTCACTATGGCTACACCTTC. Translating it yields CASSSYPHYGYTF.

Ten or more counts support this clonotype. The CDR3, as DNA: TGTGCCAGCAGCTTAGTAACTAGCGGCGCCTACGAGCAGTACTTC. Translating gives CASSLVTSGAYEQYF. V and J are TRBV11-2 and TRBJ2-7, with 8 bases aligning to TRBD2. With V trimmed by 1 base and J by 2 bases, 4 bases remained unmatched. The CDR3 is 15 amino acids. Per the germline V gene, CDR1 is SGHAT and CDR2 is FQNNGV.

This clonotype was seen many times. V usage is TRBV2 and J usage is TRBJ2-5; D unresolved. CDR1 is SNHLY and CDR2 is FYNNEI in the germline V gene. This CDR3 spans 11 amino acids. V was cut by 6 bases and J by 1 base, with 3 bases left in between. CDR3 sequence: CASSPQETQYF. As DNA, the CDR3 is TGTGCCAGCAGCCCCCAAGAGACCCAGTACTTC.

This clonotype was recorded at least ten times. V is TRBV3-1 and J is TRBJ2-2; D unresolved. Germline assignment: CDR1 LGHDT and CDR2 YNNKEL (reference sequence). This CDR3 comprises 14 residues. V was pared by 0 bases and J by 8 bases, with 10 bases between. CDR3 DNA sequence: TGTGCCAGCAGCCAAGATACCAGGATGGGGGAGCTGTTTTTT. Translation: CASSQDTRMGELFF. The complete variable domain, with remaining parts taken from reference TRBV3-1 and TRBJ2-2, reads DTAVSQTPKYLVTQMGNDKSIKCEQNLGHDTMYWYKQDSKKFLKIMFSYNNKELIINETVPNRFSPKSPDKAHLNLHINSLELGDSAVYFCASSQDTRMGELFFGEGSRLTVL.

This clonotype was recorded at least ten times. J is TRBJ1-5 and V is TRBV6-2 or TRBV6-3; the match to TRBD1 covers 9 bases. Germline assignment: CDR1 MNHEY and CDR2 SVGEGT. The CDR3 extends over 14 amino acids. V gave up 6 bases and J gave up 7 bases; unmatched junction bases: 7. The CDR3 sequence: CASRPTGGGQPQHF. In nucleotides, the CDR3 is TGTGCCAGCAGACCAACAGGGGGCGGACAGCCCCAGCATTTT.

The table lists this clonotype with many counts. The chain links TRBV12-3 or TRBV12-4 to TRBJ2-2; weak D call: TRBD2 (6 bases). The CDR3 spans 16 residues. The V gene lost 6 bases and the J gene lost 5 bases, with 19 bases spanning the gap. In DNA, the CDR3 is TGTGCCAGCAGCCCCGCCGGGACCAGCGGGACCGGGGAGCTGTTTTTT. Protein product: CASSPAGTSGTGELFF.